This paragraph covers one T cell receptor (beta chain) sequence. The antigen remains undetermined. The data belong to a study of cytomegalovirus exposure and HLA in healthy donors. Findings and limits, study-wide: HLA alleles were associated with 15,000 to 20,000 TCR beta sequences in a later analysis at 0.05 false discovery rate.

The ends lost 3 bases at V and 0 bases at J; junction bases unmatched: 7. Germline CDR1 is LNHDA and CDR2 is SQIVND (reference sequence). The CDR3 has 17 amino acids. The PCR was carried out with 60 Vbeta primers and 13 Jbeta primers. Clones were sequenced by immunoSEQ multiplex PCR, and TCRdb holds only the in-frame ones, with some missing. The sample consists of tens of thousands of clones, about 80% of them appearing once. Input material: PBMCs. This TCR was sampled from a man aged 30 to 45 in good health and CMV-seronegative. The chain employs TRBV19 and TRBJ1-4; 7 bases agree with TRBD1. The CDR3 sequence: CASSMGQRASTNEKLFF. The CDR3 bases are TGTGCCAGTAGTATGGGACAGAGGGCTTCAACTAATGAAAAACTGTTTTTT.